This entry lists 26 T cell receptor beta chains sequenced from one sample in a study of human T cells and chemical hapten exposure (dated by TCRdb to about 2021). This specimen's time point label, per the study, means: patch test 1, 2 weeks after DPC sensitization. Sample treatment or condition, as interpreted from the label and publication: therapeutic diphenylcyclopropenone sensitization with weekly scalp DPC. The library was made by RACE. Sequencing was carried out with a NextSeq 500. TCRdb took the public reads, trimmed them with fastp at Q25, ran MiXCR for clone calling and kept in-frame beta chains. Rows with a matching CDR3 protein are joined into one entry that keeps the most common DNA and genes. The sample records 150,000 to 200,000 distinct CDR3 sequences, about 14% of which are singletons. 1.5% to 2% of the sample is held by the ten biggest clonotypes. The sample consisted of whole blood, taken in connection with sensitization to the hapten diphenylcyclopropenone (DPC). The receptors shown here come from a woman in her 30s with alopecia areata. Some clones in this sample may be carry-over from other donors' samples.

The chain joins TRBV18 to TRBJ2-7; no reliable D call. V was pared by 0 bases and J by 2 bases, with 11 bases between. Germline CDR1 and CDR2: KGHSH and LQKENI. The length of the CDR3 is 15 residues. DNA of the CDR3: TGTGCCAGCTCACCACCGCAAGGTTTCCCCTACGAGCAGTACTTC. Its translation is CASSPPQGFPYEQYF.

This clonotype was seen only a few times. V usage is TRBV7-2 and J usage is TRBJ1-2; D unclear. V lost 2 bases and J lost 2, with 9 bases in between. From germline, CDR1 is SGHTA and CDR2 FQGNSA. CDR3 length: 14 amino acids. CDR3 sequence (DNA): TGTGCCAGCAGCTTACAGGAGGGAAACTATGGCTACACCTTC. Protein sequence: CASSLQEGNYGYTF.

In this sample, this clonotype turned up a few times. V and J are TRBV10-3 and TRBJ1-1; D is unclear. The CDR3 runs to 13 residues. Trimming cost V 6 bases and J 2 bases, with 10 bases left between them. CDR1 and CDR2 from the germline V gene are ENHRY and SYGVKD. CDR3 in amino acids: CAIRGETNTEAFF. The DNA for the CDR3 is TGTGCCATCAGGGGAGAGACTAACACTGAAGCTTTCTTT.

The J gene is TRBJ2-1, the V gene TRBV6-5, with TRBD2 matching 9 bases. V shed 6 bases and J 0 bases; nucleotides not matched to a gene: 12. Germline V CDR1 and CDR2: MNHEY, SVGAGI. CDR3 length equals 18 residues. CDR3: CASSRPTSGPSSYNEQFF. CDR3 coding DNA: TGTGCCAGCAGCCGCCCGACTAGCGGCCCGAGCTCCTACAATGAGCAGTTCTTC.

The table lists this clonotype with a few counts. The CDR3: CASSQQEGNTIYF. The DNA for the CDR3 is TGTGCCAGCAGTCAACAAGAGGGAAACACCATATATTTT. The rearrangement joins TRBV12-3 or TRBV12-4 to TRBJ1-3, with no clear D. V lost 5 bases, J lost 4 bases, and 9 bases lay in between. CDR3 length equals 13 residues.

This clonotype has just a few counts. The chain has TRBV5-6 and TRBJ1-6; 8 positions match TRBD1. The CDR3 is 15 amino acids. V shed 4 bases, J shed 7 bases, and the junction held 7 bases outside the gene matches. The germline gives CDR1 SGHDT, CDR2 YYEEEE. DNA of the CDR3: TGTGCCAGCAGCGGTAGGACAGGGAGGAATTCACCCCTCCACTTT. This sequence encodes CASSGRTGRNSPLHF.

The rearrangement links TRBV12-3 or TRBV12-4 to TRBJ2-5; 8 bases fit TRBD1. This CDR3 is 14 amino acids long. Trimming took 3 bases from V and 5 from J; bases not matched to a gene: 5. The CDR3 DNA reads TGTGCCAGCAGTTTGGGCAGGGGGCCGGAGACCCAGTACTTC. Amino acid sequence: CASSLGRGPETQYF.

This clonotype has at least ten counts. The chain uses TRBV20-1 and TRBJ2-4, with 8 bases fitting TRBD2. Germline V gene sequence: CDR1 DFQATT, CDR2 SNEGSKA (reference sequence). The CDR3 spans 15 residues. Trimming at V came to 5 bases and at J to 3 bases, leaving 9 bases not matched to a gene. This CDR3 is CSAARGVDGKNIQYF. CDR3 DNA sequence: TGCAGTGCTGCGCGGGGGGTAGATGGCAAAAACATTCAGTACTTC.

V usage is TRBV20-1 and J usage is TRBJ2-7; maybe TRBD1 (6 bases). CDR1 and CDR2 (germline): DFQATT, SNEGSKA (reference sequence). The CDR3 contains 15 residues. Between the trimmed V and J ends, which lost 1 base and 0 bases, there was a span of 13 bases. This CDR3 reads CSARVQGPSSYEQYF. The CDR3 DNA reads as TGCAGTGCTAGAGTTCAGGGGCCTTCCTCCTACGAGCAGTACTTC.

This chain links TRBV5-1 with TRBJ2-1, with 11 bases fitting TRBD2. Germline CDR1 and CDR2: SGHRS and YFSETQ. The CDR3 has 16 residues. The V gene end was trimmed by 0 bases and the J gene end by 3 bases; junction bases not matched to a gene: 2. DNA for the CDR3: TGCGCCAGCAGCTTGGGACTAGCGGGGATCTACAATGAGCAGTTCTTC. Translation gives CASSLGLAGIYNEQFF.

V and J are TRBV15 and TRBJ1-5; 7 nucleotides align to TRBD1. The CDR3 spans 16 residues. Trimming cost V 0 bases and J 7 bases; bases outside gene matches: 9. Germline CDR1 and CDR2: LNHNV and YYDKDF (reference sequence). CDR3 DNA: TGTGCCACCAGCAGAGATCATAGGGGGCGAAGGCAGCCCCAGCATTTT. Its protein product is CATSRDHRGRRQPQHF.

This clonotype appeared a few times. CDR3 in DNA: TGCAGTGCTAGAGATGTCTACGAGCAGTACTTC. Amino acid sequence: CSARDVYEQYF. The V gene is TRBV20-1, the J gene TRBJ2-7; D not certain. CDR1 and CDR2 (germline): DFQATT, SNEGSKA (reference sequence). V shed 0 bases and J shed 3 bases, with 3 bases lying between them. CDR3 size: 11 residues.

Only a few counts were recorded for this clonotype. This chain joins TRBV6-5 and TRBJ2-6; possible D gene TRBD1, 6 bases. Germline-derived CDR1 and CDR2 are MNHEY and SVGAGI. CDR3 length: 15 residues. The V end lost 2 bases, the J end lost 1 base, and 6 bases lay between the germline ends. The CDR3 spells CASSYQGSGANVLTF. In DNA, the CDR3 is TGTGCCAGCAGTTACCAGGGGTCTGGGGCCAACGTCCTGACTTTC.

The chain combines TRBV28 with TRBJ2-7; 9 bases match TRBD1. The V and J ends lost 5 bases and 5 bases, in that order; junction bases with no gene match: 10. Germline V CDR1 and CDR2: MDHEN, SYDVKM. The CDR3 runs 15 residues. The CDR3 DNA sequence: TGTGCCAGCAGTCTCGCCGGGACAGGGCGCAACGAGCAGTACTTC. Residues: CASSLAGTGRNEQYF.

The chain recombines TRBV6-5 with TRBJ2-7; 8 nucleotides match TRBD2. J was trimmed by 3 bases and V by 5 bases; bases with no gene match: 15. This CDR3 region has 17 residues. Germline V CDR1 and CDR2: MNHEY, SVGAGI. This CDR3 is CASSRPGTRLGHYEQYF. CDR3 bases: TGTGCCAGCAGTCGTCCCGGGACTAGGCTAGGGCACTACGAGCAGTACTTC.

V is TRBV7-2 and J is TRBJ1-6; D possibly corresponds to TRBD1 (6 bases). The V end lost 0 bases, the J end lost 14 bases, and 17 bases lay between the germline ends. The CDR3 runs 15 residues. Germline values: CDR1 SGHTA, CDR2 FQGNSA. The CDR3 nucleotides read TGTGCCAGCAGCTTAGCAGACAGGATGTTAACGTCCCTCCACTTT. Its protein product is CASSLADRMLTSLHF.

This clonotype was seen ten or more times. This chain links TRBV12-3 or TRBV12-4 with TRBJ1-6, with D unresolved. This CDR3 is 12 amino acids long. V was trimmed by 3 bases and J by 9 bases, leaving 6 bases between them. CDR3 coding DNA: TGTGCCAGCAGTTTGGAGGGTTCACCCCTCCACTTT. Protein sequence: CASSLEGSPLHF.

Remarks on this clonotype: The junction and the germline gene differ at one end; a read error may be behind it. The chain couples TRBV20-1 to TRBJ2-7, with D unclear. This CDR3 spans 13 amino acids. CDR1 DFQATT and CDR2 SNEGSKA come from the germline V gene (reference sequence). DNA for the CDR3: TGCAGTGCTAGTTCTCTTCCCTCCTCCGAGCAGTACTTC. Its translation: CSASSLPSSEQYF.

Comments on this clonotype: It may be a read error: a sequence one base away is much more abundant. The chain couples TRBV28 to TRBJ2-7; D gene ambiguous. From germline, CDR1 is MDHEN and CDR2 SYDVKM. This CDR3 spans 16 amino acids. This CDR3 is CTSSDATTTNSYEQYF. The CDR3 nucleotides read TGTACCAGCAGTGACGCAACTACTACAAACTCCTACGAGCAGTACTTC.

The sample holds a few counts of this clonotype. J is TRBJ2-1 and V is TRBV28, with D unclear. The CDR3 consists of 14 residues. Germline V CDR1 and CDR2: MDHEN, SYDVKM. Trimming cost V 5 bases and J 9 bases, with 17 bases left between them. The CDR3 region has the DNA TGTGCCAGCAGTCGTCCCACAGAGTTTACTGAGCAGTTCTTC. It codes for CASSRPTEFTEQFF.

The CDR3 DNA follows: TGTGCCAGCAGTGATTTAAGGGGGGGGTGGCATGAGCAGTTCTTC. Its protein is CASSDLRGGWHEQFF. V usage is TRBV28 and J usage is TRBJ2-1; perhaps TRBD2 as D (7 bases). The CDR3 contains 15 residues. The V and J ends lost 5 bases and 8 bases respectively, with 19 bases between them. CDR1 is MDHEN and CDR2 is SYDVKM in the germline V gene.

The chain uses TRBV7-2 and TRBJ2-1, with 7 bases lining up with TRBD1. Germline V gene sequence: CDR1 SGHTA, CDR2 FQGNSA. The CDR3 is 15 residues long. V dropped 4 bases and J dropped 4; count of bases not matched to a gene: 7. CDR3 loop: CASSSQGVPYNEQFF. DNA of the CDR3: TGTGCCAGCAGCTCTCAGGGGGTACCGTACAATGAGCAGTTCTTC.

The chain links TRBV29-1 to TRBJ1-2; D uncertain. The V gene's germline CDR1 is SQVTM and CDR2 ANQGSEA. The length of the CDR3 is 11 residues. Trimming took off 3 bases at V and 2 bases at J, with 4 bases between the two ends. The CDR3 coding sequence is TGCAGCGTTGAGGAAAACTATGGCTACACCTTC. It encodes CSVEENYGYTF.

This clonotype was detected a few times. The chain recombines TRBV5-1 with TRBJ2-3, with 9 positions matching TRBD2. This CDR3 has 14 amino acids. Unmatched junction bases numbered 2, after V lost 1 base and J lost 5 bases. From germline, CDR1 is SGHRS and CDR2 YFSETQ. The CDR3 bases are TGCGCCAGCAGCTTGCAGCGGGGGGAAGATACGCAGTATTTT. This codes for CASSLQRGEDTQYF.

The table lists this clonotype with a few counts. This chain uses TRBV11-2 with TRBJ2-7; the match to TRBD1 covers 8 bases. Germline V CDR1 and CDR2: SGHAT, FQNNGV. J gave up 5 bases and V 6 bases, and 24 bases lay outside the gene matches. The CDR3 totals 19 residues. CDR3 sequence reads: CASSSLAGGPTTGKNEQYF. The CDR3 DNA reads as TGTGCCAGCAGTTCGTTGGCAGGGGGCCCGACAACTGGAAAAAACGAGCAGTACTTC.

This clonotype occurred many times. The chain links TRBV6-2 or TRBV6-3 to TRBJ2-3; no clear D gene. V was cut by 4 bases and J by 7 bases, with 6 bases left in between. Per the germline V gene, CDR1 is MNHEY and CDR2 is SVGEGT. CDR3 length: 11 residues. The CDR3 nucleotides are TGTGCCAGCAGTTCAGGCTATACGCAGTATTTT. Protein product: CASSSGYTQYF.